A few counts support the clone carrying this T cell receptor beta chain. The antigen remains undetermined. The CDR3 totals 14 residues. Germline V gene lookup returns CDR1 MRHNA and CDR2 SNTAGT. V was pared by 4 bases and J by 2 bases, with 1 base of the junction left unmatched. This sample was included in a study of cytomegalovirus exposure and HLA in healthy donors. Whole-study results and caveats: Specific recognition of CMV antigens was confirmed in vitro for three chains (all CMV-associated). Presence/absence analyses rested on an assumption that sequencing depth was roughly uniform across donors. Of the V segments, some could not be distinguished, including TRBV6-2 and TRBV6-3, and were excluded.

This PCR relied on a set of 60 Vbeta primers and 13 Jbeta primers. The method was immunoSEQ multiplex PCR; TCRdb's version includes in-frame clones alone and lacks a portion of them. This sample carries over 250,000 clones, 65% to 85% of them seen once, and the ten largest clones take roughly 2.4%. This TCR was sampled from a female donor in good health and CMV-seronegative. The sequenced sample was PBMCs. The chain recombines TRBV6-4 with TRBJ2-7; 11 bases agree with TRBD2. The CDR3 loop is CASSVAGGPYEQYF. DNA of the CDR3: TGTGCCAGCAGTGTAGCGGGAGGGCCCTACGAGCAGTACTTC.